This TCR beta chain stems from a study of blood T cell repertoires in COVID-19. Study background: From the United States, Italy and Spain came samples of acute and convalescent COVID-19. The cDNA or gDNA used as material had been derived from T cells, B-cell-depleted T cells, or PBMCs.

In the original workflow: Amplification of reference gene primers provided the estimated nucleated cell counts. Repertoires were generated with immunoSEQ multiplex PCR, while TCRdb's copy carries only in-frame clones and drops some. V, J and clone size reflect that table, while D and trimming were determined from the DNA. This repertoire shows around 84,000 clones, 80% to 90% found once; its top ten account for roughly 4.4%. Sequenced input: peripheral blood. The TCR originated in a man in his fifties with active COVID-19.

Written as DNA, the CDR3 is TGTGCCAGCAGCAATTACGGGGTCACAGATACGCAGTATTTT. It encodes CASSNYGVTDTQYF. The rearrangement uses TRBV5-5 and TRBJ2-3, with D possibly being TRBD2 (5 bases). Germline V gives CDR1 SGHKS, CDR2 YYEKEE (reference sequence). There are 14 residues in the CDR3. Trimming took 4 bases from V and 2 from J, leaving 11 bases between them.